These 32 T cell receptor beta chains originate from one sample sequenced in a study of T cells after yellow fever vaccination. TCRdb reanalysed the 5' RACE reads using MiXCR and keeps one entry per CDR3 protein. The sample consists of roughly 500,000 distinct CDR3 sequences, under 25% of them appearing once. Material: PBMCs, obtained 15 days after the yellow fever booster vaccination. Receptors were obtained from a man aged 30 to 39 who received the YFV17D yellow fever vaccine.

The chain joins TRBV5-1 to TRBJ2-7; a possible D gene is TRBD1 (7 bases). The CDR3 has 16 residues. V lost 2 bases and J lost 5, with 20 bases in between. The germline V gene has CDR1 SGHRS and CDR2 YFSETQ. CDR3 in DNA: TGCGCCAGCAGCTTTCATCGCGGAGGGGGCAAGGACGAGCAGTACTTC. This gives the protein CASSFHRGGGKDEQYF.

This clonotype was detected only a few times. The V call is TRBV20-1, the J call TRBJ2-1, with 11 bases identical to TRBD2. V trimming: 1 base; J trimming: 7 bases; junction bases outside the gene matches: 3. The CDR3 loop spans 14 amino acids. The V gene's germline CDR1 is DFQATT and CDR2 SNEGSKA (reference sequence). The CDR3 DNA sequence: TGCAGTGCTAGAGCTAGCGGGAGGATGAATGAGCAGTTCTTC. It specifies CSARASGRMNEQFF.

CDR3 region: CASRRDVTYEQYF. The CDR3 DNA reads as TGTGCCAGCAGGAGGGACGTAACCTACGAGCAGTACTTC. V and J are TRBV28 and TRBJ2-7; D assignment may be TRBD1 or TRBD2 (5 bases each). Trimming stripped 6 bases from V and 2 bases from J, with 11 bases between. This CDR3 has 13 residues. CDR1 and CDR2 (germline): MDHEN, SYDVKM.

This clonotype was seen a handful of times. This chain joins TRBV9 and TRBJ2-3; D gene ambiguous. Germline CDR1 SGDLS, CDR2 YYNGEE. CDR3 length equals 17 residues. With 1 base removed from V and 1 base from J, the gap between germline ends came to 16 bases. The CDR3 spells CASSVFSAFRGTDTQYF. CDR3 DNA sequence: TGTGCCAGCAGCGTATTTTCTGCCTTTAGGGGCACAGATACGCAGTATTTT.

The J gene is TRBJ2-1, the V gene TRBV11-1; possible D gene TRBD1, 5 bases. The CDR3 covers 13 residues. V lost 0 bases and J lost 9, with 9 bases in between. Germline V gene data show CDR1 as SGHAT and CDR2 as FQDESV (reference sequence). In DNA form, the CDR3 reads TGTGCCAGCAGCTTAGCGCAGGGCGCTGAGCAGTTCTTC. Its translation is CASSLAQGAEQFF.

The V gene is TRBV7-9, the J gene TRBJ2-7; D is ambiguous. V lost 4 bases, J lost 3 bases, and 16 bases lay in between. Germline V lookup: CDR1 SEHNR, CDR2 FQNEAQ (reference sequence). This CDR3 is 15 amino acids long. The CDR3 region has the DNA TGTGCCAGCAGCTCCCCTCCGGGTTTGGGCTACGAGCAGTACTTC. This encodes CASSSPPGLGYEQYF.

The chain joins TRBV5-6 to TRBJ2-3; weak D call: TRBD2 (5 bases). The V gene's germline CDR1 is SGHDT and CDR2 YYEEEE. Trimming stripped 1 base from V and 2 bases from J, with 8 bases between. The CDR3 is made up of 14 amino acids. CDR3: CASSLRLATDTQYF. The CDR3 DNA sequence: TGTGCCAGCAGCTTGCGGCTAGCCACAGATACGCAGTATTTT.

The rearrangement joins TRBV7-9 to TRBJ2-1; no clear D gene. CDR1 and CDR2 (germline): SEHNR, FQNEAQ (reference sequence). CDR3 length equals 14 residues. The V gene lost 5 bases and the J gene lost 4 bases, with 12 bases spanning the gap. The CDR3 loop reads CASSLSFLYNEQFF. The CDR3 DNA sequence: TGTGCCAGCAGCCTTTCATTCTTGTACAATGAGCAGTTCTTC.

This clonotype was seen a few times. This sequence joins TRBV7-2 and TRBJ2-1, with D unclear. With 2 bases removed from V and 9 bases from J, the gap between germline ends came to 11 bases. The CDR3 sequence is 13 residues long. Per germline, CDR1 SGHTA and CDR2 FQGNSA. CDR3 in amino acids: CASSLKIVGEQFF. In DNA, the CDR3 is TGTGCCAGCAGCTTAAAAATTGTGGGTGAGCAGTTCTTC. Together with reference TRBV7-2 and TRBJ2-1, the CDR3 gives the full variable domain: GAGVSQSPSNKVTEKGKDVELRCDPISGHTALYWYRQSLGQGLEFLIYFQGNSAPDKSGLPSDRFSAERTGGSVSTLTIQRTQQEDSAVYLCASSLKIVGEQFFGPGTRLTVL.

The chain carries TRBV7-2 and TRBJ1-5; D might be TRBD1 (6 bases). The CDR3 is 13 residues long. Trimming shortened V by 5 bases and J by 8 bases, and 13 bases separated the two germline ends. Germline V gene lookup returns CDR1 SGHTA and CDR2 FQGNSA. The CDR3 DNA reads as TGTGCCAGCAGCACGGGGGCCAGGGAGCCCCAGCATTTT. Translated, it gives CASSTGAREPQHF. The full variable domain, with the rest looked up from reference TRBV7-2 and TRBJ1-5, is GAGVSQSPSNKVTEKGKDVELRCDPISGHTALYWYRQSLGQGLEFLIYFQGNSAPDKSGLPSDRFSAERTGGSVSTLTIQRTQQEDSAVYLCASSTGAREPQHFGDGTRLSIL.

The chain joins TRBV7-2 to TRBJ1-1; 8 bases line up with TRBD1. This CDR3 has 14 amino acids. Germline V CDR1 and CDR2: SGHTA, FQGNSA. Trimming at V came to 3 bases and at J to 4 bases, leaving 4 bases not matched to a gene. CDR3 nucleotides: TGTGCCAGCAGCTTCGGACAGGGAGGCACTGAAGCTTTCTTT. This sequence encodes CASSFGQGGTEAFF. Looking up the rest from reference TRBV7-2 and TRBJ1-1 gives the full variable domain: GAGVSQSPSNKVTEKGKDVELRCDPISGHTALYWYRQSLGQGLEFLIYFQGNSAPDKSGLPSDRFSAERTGGSVSTLTIQRTQQEDSAVYLCASSFGQGGTEAFFGQGTRLTVV.

The J gene is TRBJ2-7, the V gene TRBV6-6, with D tentatively TRBD1 (5 bases). Between the trimmed V and J ends, which lost 6 bases and 9 bases, there was a span of 9 bases. This CDR3 has 10 amino acids. Germline V gene data show CDR1 as MNHNY and CDR2 as SVGAGI (reference sequence). CDR3: CASSQGWQYF. In DNA, the CDR3 is TGTGCCAGCAGCCAGGGTTGGCAGTACTTC.

Only a few counts were recorded for this clonotype. V and J are TRBV7-6 and TRBJ2-1; the match to TRBD2 covers 8 bases. The length of the CDR3 is 15 residues. The V segment lost 1 base and the J segment 8 bases; nucleotides outside the gene matches: 7. Germline CDR1 SGHVS, CDR2 FNYEAQ. CDR3 loop: CASSLDTAGAHEQFF. The CDR3 DNA is TGTGCCAGCAGCTTAGACACAGCGGGAGCTCATGAGCAGTTCTTC.

This clonotype was picked up a small number of times. This chain joins TRBV20-1 and TRBJ2-5, with D maybe TRBD1 (6 bases). Between the trimmed V and J ends, which lost 7 bases and 5 bases, there was a span of 17 bases. This CDR3 has 13 residues. Per germline, CDR1 DFQATT and CDR2 SNEGSKA (reference sequence). The DNA of the CDR3 is TGCAGTGGAATTGGGGGCGGGTTTGAGACCCAGTACTTC. Protein sequence: CSGIGGGFETQYF.

This clonotype was recorded a few times. This chain joins TRBV12-3 or TRBV12-4 and TRBJ2-5, with 9 bases identical to TRBD2. Trimming took 6 bases from V and 5 from J; bases not matched to a gene: 4. CDR3 length: 13 amino acids. This CDR3 is CASRISGSETQYF. CDR3 bases: TGTGCCAGCAGGATTAGCGGGAGCGAGACCCAGTACTTC.

This clonotype was found a few times. The V call is TRBV20-1, the J call TRBJ2-3, with 9 nucleotides matching TRBD2. There are 14 residues in the CDR3. V lost 7 bases to trimming and J lost 2 bases; unmatched junction nucleotides: 7. Germline values: CDR1 DFQATT, CDR2 SNEGSKA (reference sequence). The CDR3 loop is CSGGLAGNTDTQYF. The CDR3 DNA is TGCAGTGGTGGGCTAGCGGGAAACACAGATACGCAGTATTTT.

This clonotype has only a few counts. The rearrangement joins TRBV12-3 or TRBV12-4 to TRBJ1-3; no firm D call. The CDR3 is made up of 13 amino acids. The V and J ends lost 5 bases and 1 base respectively, with 6 bases between them. The CDR3 DNA follows: TGTGCCAGCAGTCCTAATTCTGGAAACACCATATATTTT. Amino acid sequence: CASSPNSGNTIYF.

The rearrangement uses TRBV6-1 and TRBJ2-7; 8 bases match TRBD2. J was trimmed by 0 bases and V by 0 bases; bases with no gene match: 4. CDR1 MNHNS and CDR2 SASEGT come from the germline V gene. The CDR3 runs 16 residues. The DNA of the CDR3 is TGTGCCAGCAGTGAAGCGGTAGCGGGGAACTCCTACGAGCAGTACTTC. Its protein is CASSEAVAGNSYEQYF.

The chain links TRBV29-1 to TRBJ2-2; the match to TRBD1 covers 9 bases. This CDR3 is 14 amino acids long. The V and J ends lost 7 bases and 3 bases, in that order; junction bases with no gene match: 6. Germline CDR1 and CDR2: SQVTM and ANQGSEA. The CDR3 sequence is CSALRDRDTGELFF. The CDR3 DNA sequence: TGCAGCGCTCTCCGGGACAGGGACACCGGGGAGCTGTTTTTT.

V is TRBV12-3 or TRBV12-4 and J is TRBJ2-3, with D perhaps given as TRBD1 or TRBD2 (5 bases each). The CDR3 extends over 14 amino acids. The V end lost 4 bases, the J end lost 4 bases, and 12 bases lay between the germline ends. CDR3 sequence: CASSYSRGADTQYF. In DNA, the CDR3 is TGTGCCAGCAGTTACAGCCGGGGCGCAGATACGCAGTATTTT.

The chain couples TRBV7-2 to TRBJ1-2; D remains ambiguous. Deletions cut 3 bases from V and 7 bases from J, with 9 bases between. Germline loops: CDR1 SGHTA, CDR2 FQGNSA. This CDR3 is 12 amino acids long. CDR3 DNA sequence: TGTGCCAGCAGCTTGGGTTGGGGTGGCTACACCTTC. Its translation is CASSLGWGGYTF.

The CDR3 here is CASSQVSSGGETQYF. The CDR3 DNA sequence: TGCGCCAGCAGCCAAGTATCTAGCGGGGGGGAGACCCAGTACTTC. The J gene is TRBJ2-5, the V gene TRBV4-3; 11 nucleotides agree with TRBD2. CDR3 length: 15 amino acids. Germline CDR1 LGHNA, CDR2 YSLEER. Trimming removed 1 base from V and 5 bases from J; junction bases left unmatched: 3.

This chain links TRBV20-1 with TRBJ2-3; D is unresolved. Trimming took off 1 base at V and 6 bases at J, with 5 bases between the two ends. The CDR3 has 11 amino acids. Germline CDR1 reads DFQATT; CDR2 reads SNEGSKA (reference sequence). In nucleotides, the CDR3 is TGCAGTGCTAGAGTCCGCGATACGCAGTATTTT. Translation: CSARVRDTQYF.

This clonotype was observed a few times. This chain connects TRBV24-1 to TRBJ2-1; D remains ambiguous. Trimming cost V 0 bases and J 9 bases, with 2 bases left between them. The germline V gene encodes CDR1 KGHDR and CDR2 SFDVKD. The CDR3 runs to 11 residues. Here the CDR3 DNA reads TGTGCCACCAGTGATTTGTTTGAGCAGTTCTTC. It codes for CATSDLFEQFF.

The chain couples TRBV12-3 or TRBV12-4 to TRBJ2-4; TRBD2 might be the D (6 bases). Between the trimmed V and J ends, which lost 8 bases and 3 bases, there was a span of 8 bases. This CDR3 is 12 amino acids long. CDR3 DNA: TGTGCCAGCGGGGAGGTCAAAAACATTCAGTACTTC. Its translation: CASGEVKNIQYF.

This clonotype turned up a few times. V is TRBV23-1 and J is TRBJ2-1; weak D call: TRBD2 (6 bases). TRBV23-1 is placed among ORFs of uncertain function. The CDR3 contains 17 residues. Trimming removed 0 bases at V and 4 bases at J, with 16 bases between. CDR3 nucleotide sequence: TGCGCCAGCAGTCAATCGAGGATCGGGGGACCTTACAATGAGCAGTTCTTC. It specifies CASSQSRIGGPYNEQFF.

This clonotype was seen more than once but under ten times. V gene TRBV7-2 combines with J gene TRBJ2-3, with D possibly being TRBD2 (6 bases). This CDR3 has 16 amino acids. V was clipped by 4 bases and J by 0 bases, with 14 bases between them. Germline CDR1 reads SGHTA; CDR2 reads FQGNSA. The CDR3 nucleotides are TGTGCCAGCAGCTCCCGACTAGGCGCTAGCACAGATACGCAGTATTTT. It codes for CASSSRLGASTDTQYF.

This clonotype appeared a few times. This rearrangement joins TRBV7-8 to TRBJ2-2, with D perhaps TRBD2 (6 bases). Trimming pared 2 bases from V and 4 bases from J, leaving 11 bases between. CDR3 length: 15 amino acids. Per the germline V gene, CDR1 is SGHVS and CDR2 is FQNEAQ. Here the CDR3 DNA reads TGTGCCAGCAGCTTACTGCGGGGCGCCACCGGGGAGCTGTTTTTT. Translating gives CASSLLRGATGELFF.

This clonotype was found a few times. The chain joins TRBV12-3 or TRBV12-4 to TRBJ2-7, with a tentative D call TRBD1 (6 bases). Trimming took off 5 bases at V and 6 bases at J, with 11 bases between the two ends. The CDR3 is 12 residues long. The chain's CDR3 is CASSPTGSEQYF. The CDR3 DNA sequence: TGTGCCAGCAGTCCCACAGGGTCCGAGCAGTACTTC.

V is TRBV10-3 and J is TRBJ2-7; D is uncertain. V lost 0 bases and J 2 bases, leaving 11 bases between the germline ends. The CDR3 runs 15 residues. Germline V gene sequence: CDR1 ENHRY, CDR2 SYGVKD. CDR3 nucleotides: TGTGCCATCAGTGAGTCGATAGGGTCGGCCTACGAGCAGTACTTC. Translated, it gives CAISESIGSAYEQYF.

This clonotype appeared once. The chain employs TRBV20-1 and TRBJ2-3, with 7 bases aligning to TRBD2. Germline loops: CDR1 DFQATT, CDR2 SNEGSKA (reference sequence). This CDR3 has 15 residues. Trimming at V came to 5 bases and at J to 1 base, leaving 9 bases not matched to a gene. CDR3 DNA sequence: TGCAGTGCTGGTCCTCCGGGACTACGCACAGATACGCAGTATTTT. The encoded protein is CSAGPPGLRTDTQYF.

This clonotype turned up a few times. The chain has TRBV10-2 and TRBJ2-4; D is tentatively TRBD1 or TRBD2 (6 bases each). This CDR3 is 18 amino acids long. Germline-derived CDR1 and CDR2 are WSHSY and SAAADI. The ends were cut back, 11 bases at V and 1 base at J, with 27 bases in the middle. Here the CDR3 DNA reads TGCGCCGTTGCCTCAGGGGAGGATGGGGTCCTGGCCAAAAACATTCAGTACTTC. This sequence encodes CAVASGEDGVLAKNIQYF.